The clone carrying this T cell receptor (beta chain) was counted between two and nine times. Its target is unknown. The data originate from a study of T-cell memory formation after mild COVID-19. The study's findings and limits: That cross-reactive memory joined was suggested by some responding clones appearing in pre-infection memory. There was no confirmation that second-wave clones peaking on day 37 were SARS-CoV-2 specific. Chiefly within CM and EM were the contracting CD4+ clones; CD8+ ones were within EMRA.

The 5'RACE method, run with constant-segment primers, produced TCR alpha and TCR beta cDNA libraries (carrying sample barcodes and UMIs). One entry per CDR3 protein, called by TCRdb with MiXCR from the 5' RACE reads. The table includes 50,000 or so distinct CDR3 sequences, 25% to 35% detected once. The sample was PBMCs or a T cell subset sorted from them (not recorded which). This TCR was sampled from a man in his late teens or twenties who had mild COVID-19 (a few samples of this study predate the infection). Cell type and time point are not known.

The CDR3 here is CASNDVGPGAEAFF. The CDR3 DNA follows: TGTGCCAGCAACGATGTAGGGCCTGGCGCTGAAGCTTTCTTT. The chain joins TRBV7-9 to TRBJ1-1; D is uncertain. The CDR3 extends over 14 amino acids. In germline, CDR1 is SEHNR, CDR2 FQNEAQ (reference sequence). V was shortened by 7 bases and J by 6 bases, with 18 bases between the two germline ends.